A few counts support the clone carrying this T cell receptor (beta chain). CDR3 length: 14 residues. Trimming removed 2 bases from V and 8 bases from J, with 14 bases in between. The V gene's germline CDR1 is SGDLS and CDR2 YYNGEE. The data are from a study of blood T cell repertoires in COVID-19. Turning to the study itself: The United States, Italy and Spain provided the acute and convalescent COVID-19 samples. T cells, B-cell-depleted T cells, or PBMCs supplied cDNA or gDNA.

As handled by the study authors: Nucleated cell number was recorded as an estimate derived from reference gene primer amplification. Measured with immunoSEQ multiplex PCR; TCRdb has only the in-frame clones, and not every one. V, J and clone size reflect that table, while D and trimming were determined from the DNA. Here the sample spans around 290,000 clones, roughly 90% being singletons. Sequenced input: peripheral blood. The receptor comes from a woman in her 70s with COVID-19, enrolled during active disease. The chain uses TRBV9 and TRBJ2-1; tentatively, D is TRBD2 (5 bases). CDR3: CASSVSRLRDEQFF. CDR3 DNA: TGTGCCAGCAGCGTGAGCCGCTTGAGGGATGAGCAGTTCTTC. The full variable domain, with the rest looked up from reference TRBV9 and TRBJ2-1, is DSGVTQTPKHLITATGQRVTLRCSPRSGDLSVYWYQQSLDQGLQFLIQYYNGEERAKGNILERFSAQQFPDLHSELNLSSLELGDSALYFCASSVSRLRDEQFFGPGTRLTVL.